These T cell receptor beta chains were read from a single sample in a study of CD4 T cells in relation to SARS-CoV-2 and coronaviruses. These receptors are not linked to any known antigen. Only in-frame clones appear in the TCRdb table, and some are missing; sequencing was by immunoSEQ multiplex PCR. The sample carries tens of thousands of clones, roughly 80% recorded once. Sequencing used CD4+ T cells from PBMCs, cultured in vitro. The receptors were sampled from a human donor in good health. CDR3s include the opening cysteine and the closing phenylalanine or tryptophan. Each record gives: CDR3 DNA, CDR3 protein, V gene, J gene, clone size, D gene. D genes are given only for firm matches. Where a row states a size, it is once, few, many or the class of an expanded clone; other rows omit it.

cdr3_nt: TGTGCCAGCAGTTTGACAGGGGACACCTACAATGAGCAGTTCTTC
cdr3_aa: CASSLTGDTYNEQFF
v_call: TRBV7-9
j_call: TRBJ2-1
clone_size: -
d_call: TRBD1

cdr3_nt: TGTGCCAGCAGCTTTTGGCCCGGGACAGGGGCCTACGAGCAGTACTTC
cdr3_aa: CASSFWPGTGAYEQYF
v_call: TRBV5-6
j_call: TRBJ2-7
clone_size: few
d_call: TRBD1

cdr3_nt: TGTGCCAGCAGCCAATTCGCGCAGGGCTATGGCTACACCTTC
cdr3_aa: CASSQFAQGYGYTF
v_call: TRBV14
j_call: TRBJ1-2
clone_size: -
d_call: -

cdr3_nt: TGTGCCTCCGCGATACACGAGCAGTACTTC
cdr3_aa: CASAIHEQYF
v_call: TRBV2
j_call: TRBJ2-7
clone_size: -
d_call: -

cdr3_nt: TGTGCCAGCAGCCGAGGGACTAGCGCTAGCTCCTACGAGCAGTACTTC
cdr3_aa: CASSRGTSASSYEQYF
v_call: TRBV3-1/TRBV3-2
j_call: TRBJ2-7
clone_size: large
d_call: TRBD2

cdr3_nt: TGTGCCAGCAGCTTAAGCAGGGATAACACCGGGGAGCTGTTTTTT
cdr3_aa: CASSLSRDNTGELFF
v_call: TRBV7-3
j_call: TRBJ2-2
clone_size: -
d_call: -

cdr3_nt: TGTGCCAGCTCACCACGGACCTTGGGAGGGGGTTACAATGAGCAGTTCTTC
cdr3_aa: CASSPRTLGGGYNEQFF
v_call: TRBV18
j_call: TRBJ2-1
clone_size: -
d_call: -

cdr3_nt: TGTGCCAGCAGTTTACTAGCGGGAGTGTTTGAGACCCAGTACTTC
cdr3_aa: CASSLLAGVFETQYF
v_call: TRBV28
j_call: TRBJ2-5
clone_size: -
d_call: TRBD2

cdr3_nt: TGTGCCAGCAGCGTAGGCGGCAACCCTAGCACAGATACGCAGTATTTT
cdr3_aa: CASSVGGNPSTDTQYF
v_call: TRBV9
j_call: TRBJ2-3
clone_size: -
d_call: -

cdr3_nt: TGTGCCATCAGTCCGGGACAGGGGAGCACTGAAGCTTTCTTT
cdr3_aa: CAISPGQGSTEAFF
v_call: TRBV10-3
j_call: TRBJ1-1
clone_size: few
d_call: TRBD1

cdr3_nt: TGTGCCAGCAGCGTAGCGGGAGGGCCCGTCTACGAGCAGTACTTC
cdr3_aa: CASSVAGGPVYEQYF
v_call: TRBV9
j_call: TRBJ2-7
clone_size: -
d_call: TRBD2

cdr3_nt: TGTGCCAGCAGCCATGGGAACAATGAGCAGTTCTTC
cdr3_aa: CASSHGNNEQFF
v_call: TRBV3-1/TRBV3-2
j_call: TRBJ2-1
clone_size: few
d_call: -

cdr3_nt: TGTGCCAGTAGTAATTCTCGGGCTTCTCGCAATCAGCCCCAGCATTTT
cdr3_aa: CASSNSRASRNQPQHF
v_call: TRBV19
j_call: TRBJ1-5
clone_size: -
d_call: -

cdr3_nt: TGTGCCAGCCTTAAACCGGGACAGGGGGGCGAAAAACTGTTTTTT
cdr3_aa: CASLKPGQGGEKLFF
v_call: TRBV19
j_call: TRBJ1-4
clone_size: -
d_call: TRBD1

cdr3_nt: TGTGCCAGCAGCTTGGGGTCCACGGGGAATCAGCCCCAGCATTTT
cdr3_aa: CASSLGSTGNQPQHF
v_call: TRBV5-6
j_call: TRBJ1-5
clone_size: -
d_call: -

cdr3_nt: TGTGCCATAAGCGGAGCCCCTCGGGGCACCGGGGAGCTGTTTTTT
cdr3_aa: CAISGAPRGTGELFF
v_call: TRBV6-5
j_call: TRBJ2-2
clone_size: once
d_call: -

cdr3_nt: TGTGCCAGCAGCGCTCTTGGGACTGAAGCTTTCTTT
cdr3_aa: CASSALGTEAFF
v_call: TRBV12-3/TRBV12-4
j_call: TRBJ1-1
clone_size: -
d_call: -

cdr3_nt: TGTGCCAGCAGCACGGGACAGCCCACAGATACGCAGTATTTT
cdr3_aa: CASSTGQPTDTQYF
v_call: TRBV7-9
j_call: TRBJ2-3
clone_size: -
d_call: TRBD1

cdr3_nt: TGTGCCCGACAACAGGGCACTAGTCCTGAAGCTTTCTTT
cdr3_aa: CARQQGTSPEAFF
v_call: TRBV21-1
j_call: TRBJ1-1
clone_size: -
d_call: -

cdr3_nt: TGTGCCAGCAGCTTAGGCCCCTCTGGGACCCAGTACTTC
cdr3_aa: CASSLGPSGTQYF
v_call: TRBV7-3
j_call: TRBJ2-5
clone_size: once
d_call: -

cdr3_nt: TGTGCCAGTAGTATACGGCCAGGGGGGCCTGAAGCTTTCTTT
cdr3_aa: CASSIRPGGPEAFF
v_call: TRBV19
j_call: TRBJ1-1
clone_size: -
d_call: TRBD1

cdr3_nt: TGCGCCAGCACATACGACGGGGAGACCCAGTACTTC
cdr3_aa: CASTYDGETQYF
v_call: TRBV5-1
j_call: TRBJ2-5
clone_size: few
d_call: -

cdr3_nt: TGTGCCACCAGTGGTTTTCGGGGGAGCGGTGTGGAGACCCAGTACTTC
cdr3_aa: CATSGFRGSGVETQYF
v_call: TRBV24-1
j_call: TRBJ2-5
clone_size: once
d_call: -

cdr3_nt: TGTGCCAGCAGCTTGGGGGGCACAGATACGCAGTATTTT
cdr3_aa: CASSLGGTDTQYF
v_call: TRBV5-4
j_call: TRBJ2-3
clone_size: -
d_call: -

cdr3_nt: TGTGCCAGCTCACCCCTAGGGGACACAGATACGCAGTATTTT
cdr3_aa: CASSPLGDTDTQYF
v_call: TRBV18
j_call: TRBJ2-3
clone_size: -
d_call: -

cdr3_nt: TGCGCCAGCAGCTTGGGTGTGGGAGGGCCCCACAATGAGCAGTTCTTC
cdr3_aa: CASSLGVGGPHNEQFF
v_call: TRBV5-1
j_call: TRBJ2-1
clone_size: -
d_call: TRBD2

cdr3_nt: TGTGCCAGCAGGGATGGGGTAGCGGGAGGGCCTCCCACAGATACGCAGTATTTT
cdr3_aa: CASRDGVAGGPPTDTQYF
v_call: TRBV28
j_call: TRBJ2-3
clone_size: -
d_call: TRBD2

cdr3_nt: TGCGCCAGCAGTCCCGGCCCCGGACAGGGGACCTACAATGAGCAGTTCTTC
cdr3_aa: CASSPGPGQGTYNEQFF
v_call: TRBV10-1
j_call: TRBJ2-1
clone_size: -
d_call: TRBD1

cdr3_nt: TGTGCCACCAGTGATGGCTACGAGCAGTACTTC
cdr3_aa: CATSDGYEQYF
v_call: TRBV24-1
j_call: TRBJ2-7
clone_size: few
d_call: -

cdr3_nt: TGCAGCGTACATAAGCGGGAGATCACAGATACGCAGTATTTT
cdr3_aa: CSVHKREITDTQYF
v_call: TRBV29-1
j_call: TRBJ2-3
clone_size: -
d_call: TRBD2

cdr3_nt: TGTGCCAGCAGTTTAGGTAGCGGGAGCACAGATACGCAGTATTTT
cdr3_aa: CASSLGSGSTDTQYF
v_call: TRBV27
j_call: TRBJ2-3
clone_size: -
d_call: TRBD2

cdr3_nt: TGCGCCAGCAGTCCTAGCGGGAGGGCCAATGAGCAGTTCTTC
cdr3_aa: CASSPSGRANEQFF
v_call: TRBV10-1
j_call: TRBJ2-1
clone_size: few
d_call: TRBD2

cdr3_nt: TGTGCCAGCAGTAAGACAGGGGGCATTAATGAAAAACTGTTTTTT
cdr3_aa: CASSKTGGINEKLFF
v_call: TRBV3-1/TRBV3-2
j_call: TRBJ1-4
clone_size: -
d_call: TRBD1

cdr3_nt: TGTGCCAGCAGCCAAGATTCGGGACCGAATTGGGCGCAGTACTTC
cdr3_aa: CASSQDSGPNWAQYF
v_call: TRBV3-1/TRBV3-2
j_call: TRBJ2-7
clone_size: -
d_call: -

cdr3_nt: TGTGCCAGCAGTTTCAATAGCAATCAGCCCCAGCATTTT
cdr3_aa: CASSFNSNQPQHF
v_call: TRBV12-3/TRBV12-4
j_call: TRBJ1-5
clone_size: few
d_call: -

cdr3_nt: TGCGCCAGCAGCTCGATGGGACGGCCCATCGACGAGCAGTACTTC
cdr3_aa: CASSSMGRPIDEQYF
v_call: TRBV5-1
j_call: TRBJ2-7
clone_size: -
d_call: -

cdr3_nt: TGTGCCTGGAGGGGGACGGACAGGGAGACCCAGTACTTC
cdr3_aa: CAWRGTDRETQYF
v_call: TRBV30
j_call: TRBJ2-5
clone_size: -
d_call: TRBD1

cdr3_nt: TGTGCCAGTAAGAGGGCGGCTAGCGAGCCATCTGAGCAGTACTTC
cdr3_aa: CASKRAASEPSEQYF
v_call: TRBV19
j_call: TRBJ2-7
clone_size: -
d_call: -

cdr3_nt: TGTGCCAGCTCACCGGGTACAGAGGGTGTCGATGAGCAGTTCTTC
cdr3_aa: CASSPGTEGVDEQFF
v_call: TRBV18
j_call: TRBJ2-1
clone_size: -
d_call: -

cdr3_nt: TGTGCCAGCAGTTCCAGGGGCAACATTCAGTACTTC
cdr3_aa: CASSSRGNIQYF
v_call: TRBV6-5
j_call: TRBJ2-4
clone_size: once
d_call: -